Below, 5 T cell receptor beta chains from the same sample are listed, as sequenced in a study of T cell responses to AZD1222 COVID-19 vaccine. Sequencing was performed with immunoSEQ multiplex PCR; in TCRdb, only in-frame clones are kept and a portion is missing. The repertoire holds some 42,000 clones, with approximately 83% as singletons. The material was peripheral blood, obtained 28 days after the second AZD1222 dose. Receptors were obtained from an adult who received the AZD1222 COVID-19 vaccine.

Regarding this clone: Other DNA sequences within the sample encode an identical CDR3. CDR3 sequence (DNA): TGTGCCAGCAGTTACGGGGGATCTGGAAACACCATATATTTT. This gives the protein CASSYGGSGNTIYF. The chain links TRBV6-5 to TRBJ1-3; D may be TRBD1 (5 bases). The germline V gene has CDR1 MNHEY and CDR2 SVGAGI. This CDR3 comprises 14 residues. V lost 2 bases to trimming and J lost 1 base, with 6 bases between them.

The V gene is TRBV27, the J gene TRBJ1-2, with TRBD1 identical over 7 bases. The junction had 11 bases not matched to a gene; V was cut back by 2 bases and J by 8 bases. Germline CDR1 MNHEY, CDR2 SMNVEV (reference sequence). The CDR3 totals 15 residues. CDR3 amino acids: CASSLQGISGGGYTF. The CDR3 bases are TGTGCCAGCAGTTTACAGGGAATTTCAGGGGGGGGCTACACCTTC.

The chain carries TRBV5-1 and TRBJ1-1; weak D call: TRBD1 (5 bases). The CDR3 is 20 residues long. Trimming took off 2 bases at V and 0 bases at J, with 26 bases between the two ends. The germline V gene encodes CDR1 SGHRS and CDR2 YFSETQ. DNA for the CDR3: TGCGCCAGCAGCTTCGGCGGGACTTGGGGATTGGGGCATATGAACACTGAAGCTTTCTTT. Protein sequence: CASSFGGTWGLGHMNTEAFF.

The chain has TRBV7-9 and TRBJ2-7; no firm D call. The V end lost 10 bases, the J end lost 4 bases, and 17 bases lay between the germline ends. The CDR3 loop spans 13 amino acids. The germline gives CDR1 SEHNR, CDR2 FQNEAQ (reference sequence). The CDR3 protein is CATEPRGIYEQYF. The CDR3 nucleotides are TGTGCCACAGAGCCGCGAGGTATATACGAGCAGTACTTC.

This clone was counted a single time. The genes are TRBV10-3 and TRBJ1-5; no firm D call. The CDR3 consists of 12 residues. Germline CDR1 ENHRY, CDR2 SYGVKD. Trimming left V 4 bases short and J 4 bases short, with 5 bases between. The CDR3 coding sequence is TGTGCCATCAGTGGGGTTAATCAGCCCCAGCATTTT. This codes for CAISGVNQPQHF.